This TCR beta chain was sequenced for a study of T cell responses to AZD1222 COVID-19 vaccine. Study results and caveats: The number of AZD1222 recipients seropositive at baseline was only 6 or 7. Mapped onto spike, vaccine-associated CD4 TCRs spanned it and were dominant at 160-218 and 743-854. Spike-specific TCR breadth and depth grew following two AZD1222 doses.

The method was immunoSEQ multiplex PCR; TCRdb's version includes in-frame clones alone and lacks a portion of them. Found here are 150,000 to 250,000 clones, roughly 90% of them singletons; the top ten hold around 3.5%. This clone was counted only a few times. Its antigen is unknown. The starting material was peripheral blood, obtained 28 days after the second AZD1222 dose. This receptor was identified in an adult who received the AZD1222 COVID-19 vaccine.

The DNA of the CDR3 is TGTGCCATCTCCGGGACTAGCGGGTACAATGAGCAGTTCTTC. Its translation: CAISGTSGYNEQFF. This rearrangement joins TRBV10-3 to TRBJ2-1, with 12 bases aligning to TRBD2. V shed 8 bases and J 4 bases; nucleotides not matched to a gene: 3. CDR3 length: 14 residues. The germline V gene encodes CDR1 ENHRY and CDR2 SYGVKD.